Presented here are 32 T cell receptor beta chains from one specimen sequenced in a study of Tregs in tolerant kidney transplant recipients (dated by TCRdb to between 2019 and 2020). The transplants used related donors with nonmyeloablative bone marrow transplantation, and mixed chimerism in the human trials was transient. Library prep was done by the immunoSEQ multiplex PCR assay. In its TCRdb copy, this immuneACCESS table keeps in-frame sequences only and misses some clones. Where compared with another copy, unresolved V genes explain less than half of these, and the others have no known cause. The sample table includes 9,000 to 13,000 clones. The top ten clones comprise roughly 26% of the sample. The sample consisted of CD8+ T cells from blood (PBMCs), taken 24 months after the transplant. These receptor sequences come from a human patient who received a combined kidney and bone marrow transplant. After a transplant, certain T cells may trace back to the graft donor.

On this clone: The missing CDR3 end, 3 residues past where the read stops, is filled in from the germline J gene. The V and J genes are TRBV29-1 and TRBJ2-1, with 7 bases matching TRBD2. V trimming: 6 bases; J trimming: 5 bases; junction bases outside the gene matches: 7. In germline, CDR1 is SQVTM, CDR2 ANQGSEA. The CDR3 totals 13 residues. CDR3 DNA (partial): TGCAGCGTGTCCGCGGGGGAGGACAATGAG. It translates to CSVSAGEDNE. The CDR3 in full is CSVSAGEDNEQFF.

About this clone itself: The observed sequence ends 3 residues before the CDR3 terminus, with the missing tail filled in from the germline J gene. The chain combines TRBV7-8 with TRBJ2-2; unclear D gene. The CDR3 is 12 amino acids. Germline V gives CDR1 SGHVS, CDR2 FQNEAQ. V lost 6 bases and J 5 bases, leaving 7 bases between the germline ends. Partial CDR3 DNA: TGTGCCAGCAGACTACGGACCGGGGAG. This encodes CASRLRTGE. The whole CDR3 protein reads CASRLRTGELFF.

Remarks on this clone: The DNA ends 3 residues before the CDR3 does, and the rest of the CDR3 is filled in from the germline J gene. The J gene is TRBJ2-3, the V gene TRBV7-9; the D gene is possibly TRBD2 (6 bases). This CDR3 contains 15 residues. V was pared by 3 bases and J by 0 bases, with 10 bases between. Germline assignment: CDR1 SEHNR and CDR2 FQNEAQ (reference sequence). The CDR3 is CASSFRSGSTDTQYF. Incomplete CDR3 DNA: TGTGCCAGCAGCTTCCGTAGCGGTAGCACAGATACG.

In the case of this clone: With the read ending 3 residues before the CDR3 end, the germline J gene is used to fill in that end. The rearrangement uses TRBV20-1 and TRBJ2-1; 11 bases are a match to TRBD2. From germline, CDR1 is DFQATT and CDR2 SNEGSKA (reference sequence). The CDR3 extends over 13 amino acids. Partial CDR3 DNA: TGCAGCTCCGTGCTAGCGGGAGGCAATGAG. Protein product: CSSVLAGGNE. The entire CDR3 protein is CSSVLAGGNEQFF.

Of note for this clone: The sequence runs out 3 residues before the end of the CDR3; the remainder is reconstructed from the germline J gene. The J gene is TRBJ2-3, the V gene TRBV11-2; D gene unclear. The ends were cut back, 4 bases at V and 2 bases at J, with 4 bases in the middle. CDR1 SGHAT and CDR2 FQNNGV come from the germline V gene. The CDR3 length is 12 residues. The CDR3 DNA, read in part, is TGTGCCAGCAGCTCAATCACAGATACG. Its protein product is CASSSITDT. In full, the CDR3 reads CASSSITDTQYF.

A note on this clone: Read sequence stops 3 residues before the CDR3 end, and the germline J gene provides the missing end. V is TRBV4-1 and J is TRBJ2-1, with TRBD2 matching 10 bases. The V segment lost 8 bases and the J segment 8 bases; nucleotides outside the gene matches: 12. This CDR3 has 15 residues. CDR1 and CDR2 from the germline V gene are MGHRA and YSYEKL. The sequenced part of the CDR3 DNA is TGCGCCAGCTCCCCAGGGGTAGCGGGAGGCTATGAG. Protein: CASSPGVAGGYE. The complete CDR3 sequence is CASSPGVAGGYEQFF.

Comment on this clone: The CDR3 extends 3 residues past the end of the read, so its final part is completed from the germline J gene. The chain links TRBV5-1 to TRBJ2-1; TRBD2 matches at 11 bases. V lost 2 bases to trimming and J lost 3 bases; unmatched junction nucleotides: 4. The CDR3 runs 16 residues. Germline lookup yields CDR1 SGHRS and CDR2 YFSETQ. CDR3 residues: CASSFTSGSDYNEQFF. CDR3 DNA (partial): TGCGCCAGCAGCTTTACTAGCGGGAGCGACTACAATGAG.

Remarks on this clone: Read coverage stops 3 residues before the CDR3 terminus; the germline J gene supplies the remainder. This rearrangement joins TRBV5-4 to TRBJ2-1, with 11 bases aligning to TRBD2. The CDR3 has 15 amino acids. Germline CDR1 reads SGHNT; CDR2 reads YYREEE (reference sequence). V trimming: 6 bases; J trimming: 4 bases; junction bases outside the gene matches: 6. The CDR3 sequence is CASTAGTSGYNEQFF. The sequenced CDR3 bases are TGTGCCAGCACAGCGGGGACTAGCGGTTACAATGAG.

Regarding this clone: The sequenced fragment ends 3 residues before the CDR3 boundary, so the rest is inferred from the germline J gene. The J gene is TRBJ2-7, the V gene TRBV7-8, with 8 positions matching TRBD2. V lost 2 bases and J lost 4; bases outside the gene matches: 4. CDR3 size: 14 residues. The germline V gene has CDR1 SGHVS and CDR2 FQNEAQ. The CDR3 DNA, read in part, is TGTGCCAGCAGCTTACTAGCGGGCTCGTACGAG. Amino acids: CASSLLAGSYE. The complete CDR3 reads CASSLLAGSYEQYF.

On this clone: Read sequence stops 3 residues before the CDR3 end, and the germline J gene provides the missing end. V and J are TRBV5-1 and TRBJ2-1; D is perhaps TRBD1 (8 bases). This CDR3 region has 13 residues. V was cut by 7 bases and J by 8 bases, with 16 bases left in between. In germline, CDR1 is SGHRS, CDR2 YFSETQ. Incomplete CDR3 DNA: TGCGCCAGCCGCTGGACAGGGAGGGATGAG. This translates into CASRWTGRDE. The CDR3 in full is CASRWTGRDEQFF.

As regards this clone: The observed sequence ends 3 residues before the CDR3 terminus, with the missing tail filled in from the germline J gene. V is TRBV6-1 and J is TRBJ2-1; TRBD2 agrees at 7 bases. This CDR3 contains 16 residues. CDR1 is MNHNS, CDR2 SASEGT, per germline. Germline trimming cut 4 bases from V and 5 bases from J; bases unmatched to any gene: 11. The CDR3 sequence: CASSGKLRGTHNEQFF. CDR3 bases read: TGTGCCAGCAGTGGCAAGTTGCGGGGGACTCACAATGAG.

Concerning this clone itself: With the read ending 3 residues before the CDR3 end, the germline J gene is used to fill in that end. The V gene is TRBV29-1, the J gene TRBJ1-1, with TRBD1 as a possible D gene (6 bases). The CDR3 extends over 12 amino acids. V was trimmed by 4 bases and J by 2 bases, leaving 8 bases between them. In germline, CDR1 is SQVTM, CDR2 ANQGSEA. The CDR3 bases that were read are TGCAGCGTTGGACAGGTAAACACTGAA. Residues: CSVGQVNTE. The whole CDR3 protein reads CSVGQVNTEAFF.

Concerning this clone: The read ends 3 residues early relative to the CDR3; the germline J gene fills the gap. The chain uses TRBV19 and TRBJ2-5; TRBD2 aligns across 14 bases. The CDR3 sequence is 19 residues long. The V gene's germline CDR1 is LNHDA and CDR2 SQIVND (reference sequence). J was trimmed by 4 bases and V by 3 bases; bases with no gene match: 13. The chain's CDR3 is CASSISTQIGLAGGETQYF. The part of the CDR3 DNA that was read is TGTGCCAGTAGTATTTCAACGCAAATCGGACTAGCGGGAGGAGAGACC.

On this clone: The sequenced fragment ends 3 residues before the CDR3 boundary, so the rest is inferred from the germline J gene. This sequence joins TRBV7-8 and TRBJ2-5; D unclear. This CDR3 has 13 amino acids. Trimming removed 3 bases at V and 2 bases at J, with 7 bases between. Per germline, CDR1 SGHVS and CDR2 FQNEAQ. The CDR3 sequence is CASSFSKQETQYF. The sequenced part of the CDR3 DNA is TGTGCCAGCAGCTTTTCCAAACAAGAGACC.

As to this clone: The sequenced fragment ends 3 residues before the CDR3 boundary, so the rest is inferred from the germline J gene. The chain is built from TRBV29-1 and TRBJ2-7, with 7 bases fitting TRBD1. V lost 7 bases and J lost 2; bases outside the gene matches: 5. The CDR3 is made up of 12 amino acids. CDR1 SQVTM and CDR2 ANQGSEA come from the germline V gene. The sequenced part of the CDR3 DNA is TGCAGCGATCCGACAGGGCCCTACGAG. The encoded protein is CSDPTGPYE. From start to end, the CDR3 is CSDPTGPYEQYF.

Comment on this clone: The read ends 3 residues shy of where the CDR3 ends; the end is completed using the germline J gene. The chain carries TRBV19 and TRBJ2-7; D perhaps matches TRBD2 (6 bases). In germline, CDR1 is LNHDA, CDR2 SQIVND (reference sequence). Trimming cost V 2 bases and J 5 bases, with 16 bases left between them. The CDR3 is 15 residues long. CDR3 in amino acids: CASSINLGEVNEQYF. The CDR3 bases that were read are TGTGCCAGTAGTATAAATTTAGGGGAGGTGAACGAG. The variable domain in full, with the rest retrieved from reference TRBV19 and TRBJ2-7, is DGGITQSPKYLFRKEGQNVTLSCEQNLNHDAMYWYRQDPGQGLRLIYYSQIVNDFQKGDIAEGYSVSREKKESFPLTVTSAQKNPTAFYLCASSINLGEVNEQYFGPGTRLTVT.

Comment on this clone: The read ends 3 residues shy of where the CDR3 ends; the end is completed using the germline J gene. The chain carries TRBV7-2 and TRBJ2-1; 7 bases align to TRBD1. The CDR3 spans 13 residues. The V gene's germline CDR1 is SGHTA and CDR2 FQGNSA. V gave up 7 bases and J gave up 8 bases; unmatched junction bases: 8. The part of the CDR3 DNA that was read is TGTGCCAGCACCCTGACAGGGTGGGATGAG. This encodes CASTLTGWDE. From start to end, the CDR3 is CASTLTGWDEQFF.

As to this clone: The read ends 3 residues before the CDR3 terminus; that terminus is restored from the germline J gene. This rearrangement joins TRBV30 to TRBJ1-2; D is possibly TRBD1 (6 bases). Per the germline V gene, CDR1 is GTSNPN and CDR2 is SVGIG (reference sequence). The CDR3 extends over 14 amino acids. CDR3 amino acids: CAWSWGRGLGGYTF. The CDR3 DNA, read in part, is TGTGCCTGGAGCTGGGGGCGAGGGCTGGGGGGC.

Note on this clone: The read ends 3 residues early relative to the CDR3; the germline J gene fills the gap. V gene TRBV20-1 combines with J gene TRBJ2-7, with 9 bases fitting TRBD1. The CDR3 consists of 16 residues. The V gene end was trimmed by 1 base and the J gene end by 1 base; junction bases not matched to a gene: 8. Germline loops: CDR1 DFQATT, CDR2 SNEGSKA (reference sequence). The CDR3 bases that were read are TGCAGTGCTAGAGGTGAGGGACAGGGATTTTCCTACGAG. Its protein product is CSARGEGQGFSYE. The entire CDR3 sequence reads CSARGEGQGFSYEQYF.

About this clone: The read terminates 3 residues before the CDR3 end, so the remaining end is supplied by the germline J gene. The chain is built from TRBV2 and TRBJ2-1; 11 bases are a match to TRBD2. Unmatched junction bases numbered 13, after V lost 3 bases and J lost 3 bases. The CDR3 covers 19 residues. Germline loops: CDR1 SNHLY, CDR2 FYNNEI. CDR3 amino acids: CASSDGGLNSGRGYNEQFF. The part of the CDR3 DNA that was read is TGTGCCAGCAGTGACGGGGGGTTAAATAGCGGGAGGGGCTACAATGAG.

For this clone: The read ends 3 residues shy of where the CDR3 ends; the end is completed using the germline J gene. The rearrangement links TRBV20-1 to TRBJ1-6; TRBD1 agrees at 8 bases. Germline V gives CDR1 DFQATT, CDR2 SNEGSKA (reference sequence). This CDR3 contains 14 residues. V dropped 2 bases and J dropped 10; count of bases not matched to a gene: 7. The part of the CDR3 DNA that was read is TGCAGTGCTAGACAACAGGGGGAACGGTCACCC. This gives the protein CSARQQGERSP. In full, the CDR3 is CSARQQGERSPLHF.

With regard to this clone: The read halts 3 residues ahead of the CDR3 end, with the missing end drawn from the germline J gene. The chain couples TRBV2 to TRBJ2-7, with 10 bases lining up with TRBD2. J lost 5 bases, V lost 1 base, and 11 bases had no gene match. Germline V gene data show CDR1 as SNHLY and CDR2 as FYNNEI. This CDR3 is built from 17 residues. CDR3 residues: CASSEVLAGLLFNEQYF. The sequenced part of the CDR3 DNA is TGTGCCAGCAGTGAAGTACTAGCGGGGCTCCTTTTCAACGAG.

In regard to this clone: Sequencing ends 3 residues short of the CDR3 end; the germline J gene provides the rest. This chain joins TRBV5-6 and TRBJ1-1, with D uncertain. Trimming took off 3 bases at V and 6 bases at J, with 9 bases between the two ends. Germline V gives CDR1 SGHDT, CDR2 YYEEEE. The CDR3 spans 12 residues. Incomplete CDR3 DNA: TGTGCCAGCAGCTATCGACGGGCTGAA. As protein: CASSYRRAE. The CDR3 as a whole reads CASSYRRAEAFF.

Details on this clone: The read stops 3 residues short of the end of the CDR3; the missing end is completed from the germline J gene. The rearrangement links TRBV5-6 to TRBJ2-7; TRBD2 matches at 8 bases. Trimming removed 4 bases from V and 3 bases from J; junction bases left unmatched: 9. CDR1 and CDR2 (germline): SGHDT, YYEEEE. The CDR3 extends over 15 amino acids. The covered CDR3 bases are TGTGCCAGCAGCCTTATATCGAGCGGGAGCTACGAG. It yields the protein CASSLISSGSYE. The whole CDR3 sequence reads CASSLISSGSYEQYF.

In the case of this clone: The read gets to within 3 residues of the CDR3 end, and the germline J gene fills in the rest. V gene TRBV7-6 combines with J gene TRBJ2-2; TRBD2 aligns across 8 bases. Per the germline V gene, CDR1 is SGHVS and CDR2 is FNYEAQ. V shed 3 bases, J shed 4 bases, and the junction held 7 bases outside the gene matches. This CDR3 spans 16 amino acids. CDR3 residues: CASSLEAGVSTGELFF. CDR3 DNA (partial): TGTGCCAGCAGCTTGGAAGCGGGAGTCAGCACCGGGGAG.

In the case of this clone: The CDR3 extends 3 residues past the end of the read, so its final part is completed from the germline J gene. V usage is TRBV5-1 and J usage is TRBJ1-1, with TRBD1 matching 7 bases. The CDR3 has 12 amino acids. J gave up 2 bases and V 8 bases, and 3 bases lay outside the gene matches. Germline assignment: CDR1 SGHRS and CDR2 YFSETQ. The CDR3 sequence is CASTGENTEAFF. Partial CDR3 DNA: TGCGCCAGTACAGGGGAAAACACTGAA.

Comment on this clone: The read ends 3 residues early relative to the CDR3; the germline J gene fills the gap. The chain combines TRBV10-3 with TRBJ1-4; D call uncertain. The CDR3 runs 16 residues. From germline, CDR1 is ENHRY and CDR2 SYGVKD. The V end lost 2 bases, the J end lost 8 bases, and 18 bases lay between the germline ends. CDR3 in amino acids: CAISEGSVPNGEKLFF. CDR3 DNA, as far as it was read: TGTGCCATCAGTGAGGGGTCAGTTCCAAACGGGGAAAAA.

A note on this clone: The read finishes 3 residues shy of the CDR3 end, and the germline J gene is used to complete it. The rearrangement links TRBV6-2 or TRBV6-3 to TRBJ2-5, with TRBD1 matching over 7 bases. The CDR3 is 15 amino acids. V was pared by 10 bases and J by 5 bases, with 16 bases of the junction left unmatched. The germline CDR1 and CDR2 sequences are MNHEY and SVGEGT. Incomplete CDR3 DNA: TGTGCCATCGAGGACCCGGACAGGTTGGGGGAGACC. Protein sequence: CAIEDPDRLGET. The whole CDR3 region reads CAIEDPDRLGETQYF.

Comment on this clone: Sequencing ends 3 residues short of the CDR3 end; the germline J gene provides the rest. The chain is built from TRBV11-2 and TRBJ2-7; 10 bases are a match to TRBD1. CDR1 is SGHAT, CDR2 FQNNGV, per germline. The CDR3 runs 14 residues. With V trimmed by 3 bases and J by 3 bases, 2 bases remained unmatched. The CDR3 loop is CASSLDRGGYEQYF. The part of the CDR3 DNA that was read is TGTGCCAGCAGCTTGGACAGGGGGGGCTACGAG. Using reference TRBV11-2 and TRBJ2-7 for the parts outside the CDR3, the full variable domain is EAGVAQSPRYKIIEKRQSVAFWCNPISGHATLYWYQQILGQGPKLLIQFQNNGVVDDSQLPKDRFSAERLKGVDSTLKIQPAKLEDSAVYLCASSLDRGGYEQYFGPGTRLTVT.

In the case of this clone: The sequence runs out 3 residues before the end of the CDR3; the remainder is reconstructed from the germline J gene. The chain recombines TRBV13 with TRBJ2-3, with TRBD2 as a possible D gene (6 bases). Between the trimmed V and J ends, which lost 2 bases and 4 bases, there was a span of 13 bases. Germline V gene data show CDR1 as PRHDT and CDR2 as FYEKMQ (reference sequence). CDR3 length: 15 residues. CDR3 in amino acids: CASSLRAGLADTQYF. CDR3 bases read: TGTGCCAGCAGCTTACGGGCGGGACTGGCAGATACG.

The CDR3 DNA, read in part, is TGTGCCAGCAGCCCTGGACTAGCATGGGAGACC. Translated, it gives CASSPGLAWET. The entire CDR3 protein reads CASSPGLAWETQYF. This sequence joins TRBV7-9 and TRBJ2-5; TRBD2 agrees at 8 bases. The sequence runs out 3 residues before the end of the CDR3; the remainder is reconstructed from the germline J gene. J lost 5 bases, V lost 5 bases, and 7 bases had no gene match. The V gene's germline CDR1 is SEHNR and CDR2 FQNEAQ (reference sequence). The CDR3 length is 14 residues.

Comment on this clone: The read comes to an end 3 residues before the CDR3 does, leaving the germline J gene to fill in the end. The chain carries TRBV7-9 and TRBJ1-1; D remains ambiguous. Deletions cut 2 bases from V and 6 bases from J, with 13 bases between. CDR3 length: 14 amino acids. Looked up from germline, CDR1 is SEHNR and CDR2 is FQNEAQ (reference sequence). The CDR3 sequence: CASSLNSNGPEAFF. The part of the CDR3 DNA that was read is TGTGCCAGCAGCTTAAACAGCAATGGTCCTGAA. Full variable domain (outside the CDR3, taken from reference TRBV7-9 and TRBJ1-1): DTGVSQNPRHKITKRGQNVTFRCDPISEHNRLYWYRQTLGQGPEFLTYFQNEAQLEKSRLLSDRFSAERPKGSFSTLEIQRTEQGDSAMYLCASSLNSNGPEAFFGQGTRLTVV.